The clone carrying this TCR beta chain was picked up a small number of times. Its antigen is undetermined. The data stem from a study of regulatory T cells in long-lasting Graves disease. Arm-PCR of CDR3 regions and iRepertoire HTBI primers were the basis on which TCR beta libraries were built. A single record per CDR3 protein comes from TCRdb applying MiXCR to the multiplex PCR reads. The data hold fewer than 450,000 distinct CDR3 sequences, with about 20% observed a single time. The time point: persistent/refractory GD, antithyroid drugs over 5 years with positive TRAb. PBMC-derived RNA was used for the TCR library. Points from the study as a whole: Persistent Graves' patients had lower TCR diversity than newly diagnosed ones.

CDR3 length: 13 residues. Trimming took 6 bases from V and 6 from J, leaving 15 bases between them. Germline-derived CDR1 and CDR2 are MNHNS and SASEGT. The starting material was peripheral blood mononuclear cells (PBMCs), obtained when the disease was refractory, from a patient treated with antithyroid drugs. This TCR was recovered from a female donor with Graves disease. The chain carries TRBV6-1 and TRBJ2-7; the D gene is possibly TRBD1 (6 bases). The CDR3 here is CASRLRGASEQYF. The CDR3, as DNA: TGTGCCAGCAGACTCAGGGGTGCGTCCGAGCAGTACTTC.